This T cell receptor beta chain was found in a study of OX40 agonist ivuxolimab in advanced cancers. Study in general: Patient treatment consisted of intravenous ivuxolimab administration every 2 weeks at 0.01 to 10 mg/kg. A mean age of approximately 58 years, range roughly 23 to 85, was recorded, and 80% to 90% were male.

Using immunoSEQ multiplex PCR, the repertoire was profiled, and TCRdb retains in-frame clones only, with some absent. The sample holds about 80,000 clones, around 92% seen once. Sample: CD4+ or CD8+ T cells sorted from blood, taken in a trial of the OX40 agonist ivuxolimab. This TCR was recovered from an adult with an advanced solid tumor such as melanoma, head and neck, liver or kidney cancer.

CDR3 loop: CASSMTSGEQFF. The CDR3 DNA reads TGTGCCAGCAGTATGACTAGCGGTGAGCAGTTCTTC. The chain employs TRBV28 and TRBJ2-1; 9 bases map to TRBD2. The germline V gene has CDR1 MDHEN and CDR2 SYDVKM. Trimming at V came to 5 bases and at J to 9 bases, leaving 2 bases not matched to a gene. This CDR3 comprises 12 residues.